This T cell receptor beta chain came from a study of vaccination effects on CD4 cells after COVID-19. About the study: Either the mRNA-1273 or the BNT162b2 vaccine was given to participants as two doses. Whole-study results and caveats: Relatively few convalescent patients took part in the study, which had no early post-infection timepoints.

Using immunoSEQ multiplex PCR, the repertoire was profiled, and TCRdb retains in-frame clones only, with some absent. This table holds some 69,000 clones, approximately 76% found once. This clone occurred once. Its antigen is unknown. CDR3 length: 15 residues. Trimming took off 6 bases at V and 4 bases at J, with 18 bases between the two ends. Germline V gene data show CDR1 as SGHAT and CDR2 as FQDESV (reference sequence). Under the ViraFEST assay, PBMC were stimulated with viral peptide pools so that antigen-specific CD4+ T cells expanded. Sequencing was performed afterwards. Culture proceeded for about 11 days, and CD4+ T cells were then isolated. Prior SARS-CoV-2 infection was absent in the vaccine recipients, as shown by negative nucleocapsid antibodies. Researchers swapped half the medium for IL-2 medium on both days 3 and 7.

The receptor comes from a human donor who received a COVID-19 vaccine. This chain joins TRBV11-1 and TRBJ1-1, with D possibly TRBD1 on 6 matching bases. The sequencing here drew on CD4+ T cells from PBMCs cultured with HCoV-NL63 spike peptides, taken before COVID-19 vaccination. The CDR3 spells CASSPHQGKATEAFF. CDR3 nucleotide sequence: TGTGCCAGCAGTCCCCATCAGGGGAAGGCCACTGAAGCTTTCTTT.